This T cell receptor (beta chain) was captured by sequencing in a study of blood T cells in healthy people across ages. The V gene's germline CDR1 is MGHRA and CDR2 YSYEKL. CDR3 length: 13 residues. With 9 bases removed from V and 2 bases from J, the gap between germline ends came to 13 bases. A second about 6 to 11 cycle PCR used barcoded and J-beta primers. Each CDR3 protein is one row after TCRdb ran MiXCR on the 5' RACE reads. This sample carries more than 1,400,000 distinct CDR3 sequences, 40% to 50% of them seen once, and the ten largest clones take roughly 7.9%. The source material was blood. The rearrangement joins TRBV4-1 to TRBJ1-1, with a weak D call TRBD1 (6 bases). This sequence was found in a woman under 30 in good health. The CDR3 loop is CASCAGANTEAFF. Here the CDR3 DNA reads TGCGCCAGTTGTGCGGGGGCAAACACTGAAGCTTTCTTT.